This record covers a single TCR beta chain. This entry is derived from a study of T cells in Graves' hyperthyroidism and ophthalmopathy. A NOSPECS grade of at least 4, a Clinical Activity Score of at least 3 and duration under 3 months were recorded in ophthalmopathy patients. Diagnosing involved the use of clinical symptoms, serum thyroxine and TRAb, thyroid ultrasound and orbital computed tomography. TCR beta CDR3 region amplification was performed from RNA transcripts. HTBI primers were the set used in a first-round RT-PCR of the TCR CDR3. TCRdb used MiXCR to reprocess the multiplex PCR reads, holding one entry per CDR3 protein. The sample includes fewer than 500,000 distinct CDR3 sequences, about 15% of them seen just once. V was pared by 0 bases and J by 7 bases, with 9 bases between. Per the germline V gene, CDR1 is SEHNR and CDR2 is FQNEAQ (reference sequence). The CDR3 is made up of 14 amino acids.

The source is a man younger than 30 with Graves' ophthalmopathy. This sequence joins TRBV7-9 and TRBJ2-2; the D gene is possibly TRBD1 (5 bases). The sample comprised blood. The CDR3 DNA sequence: TGTGCCAGCAGCTTAGCGGGGCATGGCGGGGAGCTGTTTTTT. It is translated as CASSLAGHGGELFF.